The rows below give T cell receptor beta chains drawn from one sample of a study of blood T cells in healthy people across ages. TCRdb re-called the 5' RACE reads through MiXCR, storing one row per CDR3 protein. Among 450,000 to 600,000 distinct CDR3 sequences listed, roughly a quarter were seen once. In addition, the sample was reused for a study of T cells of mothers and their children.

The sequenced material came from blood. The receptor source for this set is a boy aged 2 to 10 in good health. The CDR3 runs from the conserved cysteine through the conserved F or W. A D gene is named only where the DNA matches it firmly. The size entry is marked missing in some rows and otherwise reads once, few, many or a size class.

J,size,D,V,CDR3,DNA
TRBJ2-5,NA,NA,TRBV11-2,CASSLRRLEGSYGQYF,TGTGCCAGCAGCTTACGGAGGCTGGAGGGTTCCTACGGGCAGTACTTC
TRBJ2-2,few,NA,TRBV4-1,CASSQAYTGELFF,TGCGCCAGCAGCCAAGCTTACACCGGGGAGCTGTTTTTT
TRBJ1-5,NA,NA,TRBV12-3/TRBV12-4,CASTLRGAGLGNQPQHF,TGTGCCAGCACCCTAAGGGGTGCGGGGCTTGGCAATCAGCCCCAGCATTTT
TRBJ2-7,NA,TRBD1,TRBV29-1,CSVETGGLRERYF,TGCAGCGTTGAAACAGGGGGCCTCAGGGAGCGGTACTTC
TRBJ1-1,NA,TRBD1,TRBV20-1,CSALIRGLNTEAFF,TGCAGTGCCCTGATCAGGGGGTTGAACACTGAAGCTTTCTTT
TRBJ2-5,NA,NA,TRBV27,CASSRRDLYQETQYF,TGTGCCAGCAGTCGGCGCGACTTGTACCAAGAGACCCAGTACTTC
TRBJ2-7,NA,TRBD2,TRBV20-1,CSARDRRWTSGAYEQYF,TGCAGTGCTAGAGATCGCAGGTGGACTAGCGGAGCCTACGAGCAGTACTTC
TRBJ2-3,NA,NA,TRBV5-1,CASSLDRDTQYF,TGCGCCAGCAGCTTGGACCGGGATACGCAGTATTTT
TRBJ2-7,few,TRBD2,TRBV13,CASSLDPPSGGSYEQYF,TGTGCCAGCAGCTTAGACCCACCTAGCGGGGGGTCCTACGAGCAGTACTTC
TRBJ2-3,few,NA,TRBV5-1,CASSFRRWSSEDTQYF,TGCGCCAGCAGCTTTCGGCGGTGGTCATCGGAGGATACGCAGTATTTT
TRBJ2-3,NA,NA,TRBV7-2,CASSFLMLVGDTQYF,TGTGCCAGCAGCTTTCTGATGCTGGTGGGGGATACGCAGTATTTT
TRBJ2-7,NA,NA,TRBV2,CASGRQVYEQYF,TGTGCCAGCGGGAGACAGGTCTACGAGCAGTACTTC
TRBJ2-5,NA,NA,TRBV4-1,CTSSQGSVQETQYF,TGCACCAGCAGCCAAGGGTCAGTCCAAGAGACCCAGTACTTC
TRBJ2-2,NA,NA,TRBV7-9,CASASPNTGELFF,TGTGCCAGCGCGAGCCCGAACACCGGGGAGCTGTTTTTT
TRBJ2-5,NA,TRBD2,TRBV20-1,CSATRLAGEGETQYF,TGCAGTGCTACCAGACTAGCGGGAGAGGGGGAGACCCAGTACTTC
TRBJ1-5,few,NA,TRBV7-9,CASSLVSYRRQPQHF,TGTGCCAGCAGCTTAGTTTCTTATCGGCGACAGCCCCAGCATTTT
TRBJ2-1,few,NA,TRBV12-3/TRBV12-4,CASIPGTGEQFF,TGTGCCAGCATCCCGGGAACGGGTGAGCAGTTCTTC
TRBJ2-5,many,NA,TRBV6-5,CASSYRSGMETQYF,TGTGCCAGCAGTTACCGAAGTGGGATGGAGACCCAGTACTTC
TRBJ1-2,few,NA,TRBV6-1,CASSEPGLYGYTF,TGTGCCAGCAGTGAACCGGGACTCTATGGCTACACCTTC
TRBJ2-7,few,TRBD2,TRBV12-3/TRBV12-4,CASSPTSGGLGEQYF,TGTGCCAGCAGCCCCACTAGCGGGGGGCTCGGCGAGCAGTACTTC
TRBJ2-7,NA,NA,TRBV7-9,CASSWRSTYEQYF,TGTGCCAGCAGCTGGCGGAGCACCTACGAGCAGTACTTC
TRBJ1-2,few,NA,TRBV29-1,CSVDDIYGYTF,TGCAGCGTTGATGACATCTATGGCTACACCTTC
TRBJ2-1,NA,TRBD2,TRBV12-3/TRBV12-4,CASSLGGGAGYEQFF,TGTGCCAGCAGTTTAGGCGGGGGGGCCGGGTATGAGCAGTTCTTC
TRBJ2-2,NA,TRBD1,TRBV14,CASSTRQGRDTGELFF,TGTGCCAGCAGCACGCGACAGGGTCGAGACACCGGGGAGCTGTTTTTT
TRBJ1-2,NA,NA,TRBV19,CASSPDRIPPYGYTF,TGTGCCAGTAGTCCCGACAGGATCCCCCCCTATGGCTACACCTTC
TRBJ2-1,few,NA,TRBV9,CASSTTSSYNEQFF,TGTGCCAGCAGTACCACTAGCTCCTACAATGAGCAGTTCTTC
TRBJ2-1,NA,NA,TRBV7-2,CASSTGGLVAGANEQFF,TGTGCCAGCAGCACCGGAGGCTTAGTTGCGGGGGCCAATGAGCAGTTCTTC
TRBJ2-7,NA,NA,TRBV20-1,CSARADRWGEQYF,TGCAGTGCTAGAGCGGACCGCTGGGGAGAGCAGTACTTC
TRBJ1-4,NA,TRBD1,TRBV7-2,CASSLAGQGEKLFF,TGTGCCAGCAGCTTAGCAGGACAGGGTGAAAAACTGTTTTTT
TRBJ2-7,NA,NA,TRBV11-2,CASSHRTYEQHF,TGTGCCAGCAGCCATAGAACGTACGAGCAGCACTTC
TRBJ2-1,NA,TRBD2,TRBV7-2,CASSTETSGRGYEQFF,TGTGCCAGCAGCACGGAGACTAGCGGGAGAGGTTATGAGCAGTTCTTC
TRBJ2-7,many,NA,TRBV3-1,CASSQDSYEQYF,TGTGCCAGCAGCCAAGACTCCTACGAGCAGTACTTC